This TCR beta chain was captured in a study of cytomegalovirus exposure and HLA in healthy donors listed by TCRdb under 2017. Background on the whole study: An earlier analysis of approximately 600 of the donors reported approximately 290 Gb of sequence data and around 120 million unique TCR beta sequences from about 200 million T cells. An early release that covered approximately 600 HLA-typed donors contained 300 to 350 gigabases of sequencing data and about 84 million unique TCR sequences. The genetic ancestry cluster associated with self-reported Caucasian donors included 81% of the roughly 400 genotyped donors. The study aimed to test whether cataloging public T cell receptors could reveal signatures of past pathogen exposure. Using immunosequencing, the study profiled T cell repertoires from 500 to 800 subjects and related those repertoires to cytomegalovirus serostatus. In addition to the first cohort of around 670 subjects, a separate validation cohort of 130 or so different subjects was used. To predict cytomegalovirus infection status, the study brought together high-throughput TCR immunosequencing, statistical association of individual TCRs with disease status, and machine learning. In a later analysis, previously published TCR beta repertoires from fewer than 750 donors were re-analyzed and high-resolution HLA genotyping was added so that TCR occurrence patterns could be studied. The later analysis used no new phenotypic data to find candidate immune exposures, relying instead on TCR beta sequences and their occurrence across donors. In an earlier analysis of 587 of the donors, high-throughput TCR beta sequencing was used to judge whether each TCR beta V gene segment behaved as functional or pseudogenic. Donor age, sex, ethnicity and CMV serostatus were collected together with the repertoire data. A later genetic analysis used genome-wide SNP genotypes for about 65% of the 666 donors, treating that subset as a discovery cohort. All discovery cohort repertoires had been generated using a single sequencing platform. HLA typing covered class I and class II loci at four-digit resolution. The number of typed donors differed by locus: roughly 629-640 for A, B, C, DRB1 and DQB1; some 500 for DQA1; 606 for DPA1; and about 450 for DPB1. Roughly 5 DR-DQ haplotypes were handled as single units for association and clustering, since linkage in the cohort was strong. On average, over 200,000 unique TCR beta nucleotide sequences were sequenced per donor among a few hundred genotyped donors of the cohort, with about 19% of those sequences being non-productive. What the research found in general, with its limitations: Most CMV-associated TCR beta chains appeared to be HLA-restricted in a later analysis, and the HLA associations seemed to be driven largely by CMV exposure. Strong co-occurrence of HLA alleles, especially DR and DQ, made assigning TCR associations to individual alleles difficult. The authors suggested that the approach could potentially be generalized to other disease states and immunological phenotypes. Linkage disequilibrium might explain the correlated functional status among segregating V segments, but an unknown experimental factor could not be ruled out. In a later analysis, the rate of TCR association differed among HLA loci, with DRB1 alleles having the most associated TCRs and HLA-C alleles having the fewest. In a later analysis, some 17,000 TCR beta sequences were associated with specific HLA alleles at a false discovery rate of 0.05. A later genetic analysis associated a missense DCLRE1C variant with V-gene and J-gene trimming of TCR beta chains, and an independent cohort replicated the association. A total of fewer than 200 TCR beta chains were listed by the study as associated with cytomegalovirus. Most TCR sequences were seen in very few donors, while some public TCRs were found in many individuals. Over 15 rarely observed V segments, including chromosome 9 orphons, were excluded from the earlier analysis of several hundred of the donors because counts were too low. A group of highly shared sequence variants was considered likely to be a technical artifact of the sequencing pipeline. Because HLA typing was unavailable for some donors at each locus, only the typed subset was used in association tests. Three of the identified cytomegalovirus-associated TCR beta chains were confirmed in vitro to be specific for cytomegalovirus antigens. CMV serostatus was the only immune exposure information available for the cohort. In a later genetic analysis, fewer N-insertions in productive TCRs were reported among donors in an Asian-associated ancestry cluster than the 666-donor mean. Compared with equally common non-associated chains, HLA-associated TCR beta chains in a later analysis were more clonally expanded and had lower generation probabilities. This cohort had only TCR beta chains sequenced, and the lack of alpha or paired-chain data limited which features could be detected. An earlier analysis of approximately 530 of the donors showed that most TCR beta V segments appeared in productive rearrangements either about 87% or about 30% of the time, which broadly matched IMGT annotations. According to a later analysis, parvovirus B19, influenza, CMV and Epstein-Barr virus appeared linked to several top co-occurrence clusters. A further reported finding was that TCR beta sequences accurately predicted the HLA-A and HLA-B alleles for most subjects in the first cohort. In both the original and validation cohorts, the classifier was reported to diagnose cytomegalovirus status with high specificity and sensitivity. Roughly uniform sequencing depth across donors was assumed in presence/absence analyses, although this assumption may not hold.

The cohort was made up of 650 to 700 healthy bone marrow donors. At the time of sampling, every cohort member was nominally healthy, though immune exposures that went unrecorded were likely present. The donor tested CMV seronegative and was one of the 352 seronegative cohort members. Each donor provided a peripheral blood sample, and peripheral blood mononuclear cells were used for TCR beta sequencing. The Qiagen DNeasy Blood Extraction Kit was used to extract genomic DNA from the blood cell samples. Library generation was performed with the immunoSEQ multiplex PCR assay. For the multiplex PCR, a mixture combining 60 forward primers for TCR Vbeta segments and 13 reverse primers for TCR Jbeta segments was used. The CDR3 region of rearranged TCR beta genes was amplified from genomic DNA by a multiplex PCR assay. On the Illumina HiSeq System, the amplified TCR beta libraries were sequenced as 87-base-pair reads. From the authors' description of their analysis: Across the 600 to 700 repertoires, a later analysis counted 80 million or so unique TCR beta chains, roughly 11 million of which were shared by at least two donors. A nearest-neighbor algorithm error-corrected the raw reads and collapsed the reads into unique sequences, merging closely related sequences to remove PCR and sequencing errors. Alignment of CDR3 sequences to IMGT reference sequences was used to assign V, D and J gene segments. Each retained sequence needed at least a six-nucleotide match to both a V gene segment and a J gene segment. A rearrangement was called productive if the CDR3 had no stop codons and remained in frame with V and J, and every other rearrangement was called non-productive. CDR3 was defined by IMGT convention, running from the second conserved V-encoded cysteine to the conserved J-encoded phenylalanine. The earlier analysis of about 530 of the donors excluded any sequence lacking an unambiguous match to a single V gene segment. An earlier analysis of almost 600 of the donors classified V segments as functional when productive rearrangements were above 56.7% and as segregating when the standard deviation between donors was above 5%. A statistical classification framework was developed to diagnose cytomegalovirus status using the catalog of TCR beta chain sequences. In a later analysis, TCR nucleotide sequences were compared against IMGT/GENE-DB human TR gene sequences so that V and J genes could be assigned. In a later analysis, CDR3 sequences and most-parsimonious VDJ recombination scenarios were assigned using the TCRdist pipeline. A later analysis defined each TCR beta chain by its CDR3 amino acid sequence plus V-gene family, and excluded reads lacking a unique V-gene family. As a way to deal with suspected cross-contamination and a sequencing artifact, a later analysis dropped hundreds of nucleotide sequences that were highly shared and had low generation probability. For each public chain, a later analysis derived a clonal expansion index from normalized ranks of inferred template counts within each repertoire. In a later analysis, generation probabilities were computed using a VDJ recombination model fitted to out-of-frame rearrangements, and the results were checked against IGoR. In a later analysis, TCR-TCR, TCR-HLA and TCR-CMV co-occurrence was scored with hypergeometric tests, and a repertoire-size bias correction was applied to TCR pairs. False discovery rates were estimated in a later analysis by permuting HLA or CMV assignments 20 times. In a later analysis, co-occurring TCRs were grouped using DBSCAN, and TCRdist sequence similarity was added for clustering within HLA-allele-positive subsets. Repertoires with fewer than 30,000 or more than 120,000 public chains, plus five repertoires with anomalous nucleotide sharing, were excluded from co-occurrence clustering. TCRdb took over this immuneACCESS table, retaining in-frame rearrangements with V and J assigned. Such tables are incomplete; in checked studies, under half of the missing clones stem from an unresolved V gene, and the remainder is unexplained. V and J calls and clone size are given by that table; D and trimming were obtained from the DNA. This sample lists about 140,000 clones; roughly 70% were detected once. Approximately 3% of the sample rests with the top ten.

This clone turned up a few times. No cognate antigen has been identified for it. No qualities accompany the bases; no much larger clone lies one base away. Sequences were obtained from PBMCs. The TCR sequence derives from a male donor in good health and CMV-seronegative.

The CDR3 region reads CASSRGGEGYGYTF. The sequence in DNA is TGCGCCAGCAGCCGAGGGGGGGAGGGGTATGGCTACACCTTC. The chain was built from TRBV5-1 and TRBJ1-2; TRBD1 is a possible D gene, resting on 6 matching bases. Inclusive of the bounding cysteine and phenylalanine, the CDR3 is 14 residues long. Only the CDR3 region is kept as DNA, spanning 42 bases read in frame from base 1. V sheds 4 bases and J sheds 5 bases, leaving 15 bases between their ends. CDR1 SGHRS and CDR2 YFSETQ were looked up in the germline V gene. Where the CDR3 stops, the reference TRBV5-1 and TRBJ1-2 genes take over; the full variable domain is KAGVTQTPRYLIKTRGQQVTLSCSPISGHRSVSWYQQTPGQGLQFLFEYFSETQRNKGNFPGRFSGRQFSNSRSEMNVSTLELGDSALYLCASSRGGEGYGYTFGSGTRLTVV.